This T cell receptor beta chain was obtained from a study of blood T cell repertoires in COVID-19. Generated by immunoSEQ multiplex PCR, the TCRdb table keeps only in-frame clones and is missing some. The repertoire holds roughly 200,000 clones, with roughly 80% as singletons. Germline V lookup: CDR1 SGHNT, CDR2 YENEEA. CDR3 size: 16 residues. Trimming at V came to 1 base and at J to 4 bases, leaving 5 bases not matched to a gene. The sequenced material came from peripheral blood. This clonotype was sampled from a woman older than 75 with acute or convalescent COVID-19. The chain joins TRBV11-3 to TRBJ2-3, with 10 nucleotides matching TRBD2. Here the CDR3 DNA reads TGTGCCAGCAGCTTAGGAGCGGGAGGGTGGCCAGATACGCAGTATTTT. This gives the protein CASSLGAGGWPDTQYF.